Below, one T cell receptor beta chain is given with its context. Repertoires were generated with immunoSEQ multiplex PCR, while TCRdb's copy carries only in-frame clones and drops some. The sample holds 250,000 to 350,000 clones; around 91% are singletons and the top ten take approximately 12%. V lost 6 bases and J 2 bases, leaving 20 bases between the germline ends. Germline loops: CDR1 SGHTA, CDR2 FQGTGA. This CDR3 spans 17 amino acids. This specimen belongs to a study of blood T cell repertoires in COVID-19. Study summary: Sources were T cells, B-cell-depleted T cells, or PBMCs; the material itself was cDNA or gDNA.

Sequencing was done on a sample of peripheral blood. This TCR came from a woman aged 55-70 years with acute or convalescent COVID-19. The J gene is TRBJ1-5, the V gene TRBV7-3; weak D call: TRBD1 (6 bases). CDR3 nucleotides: TGTGCCAGCAGGGAAGCCCACAGGGTCGGGGGCAATCAGCCCCAGCATTTT. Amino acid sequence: CASREAHRVGGNQPQHF.